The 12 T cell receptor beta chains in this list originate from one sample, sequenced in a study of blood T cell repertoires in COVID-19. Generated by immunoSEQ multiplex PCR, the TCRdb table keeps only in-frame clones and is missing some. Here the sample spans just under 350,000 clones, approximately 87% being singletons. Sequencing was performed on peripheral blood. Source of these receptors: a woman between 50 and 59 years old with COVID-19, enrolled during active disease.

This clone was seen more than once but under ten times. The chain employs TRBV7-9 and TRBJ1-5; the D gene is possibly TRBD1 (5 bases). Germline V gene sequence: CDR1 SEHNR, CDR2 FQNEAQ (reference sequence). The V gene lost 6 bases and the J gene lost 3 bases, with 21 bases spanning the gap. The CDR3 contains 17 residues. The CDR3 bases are TGTGCCAGCAGTCAAACCGGGGGGAGGACGGCCAATCAGCCCCAGCATTTT. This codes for CASSQTGGRTANQPQHF.

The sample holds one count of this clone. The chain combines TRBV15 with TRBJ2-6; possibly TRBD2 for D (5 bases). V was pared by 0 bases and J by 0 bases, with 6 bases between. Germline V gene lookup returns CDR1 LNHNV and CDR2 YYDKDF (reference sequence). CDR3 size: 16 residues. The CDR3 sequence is CATSRDRGSGANVLTF. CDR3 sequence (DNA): TGTGCCACCAGCAGAGATCGGGGCTCTGGGGCCAACGTCCTGACTTTC.

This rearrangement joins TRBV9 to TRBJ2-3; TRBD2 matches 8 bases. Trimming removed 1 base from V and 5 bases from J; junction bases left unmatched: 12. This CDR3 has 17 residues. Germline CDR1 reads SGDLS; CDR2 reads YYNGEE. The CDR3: CASSVNERAGVQDTQYF. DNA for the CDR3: TGTGCCAGCAGCGTAAATGAGCGAGCGGGAGTTCAAGATACGCAGTATTTT.

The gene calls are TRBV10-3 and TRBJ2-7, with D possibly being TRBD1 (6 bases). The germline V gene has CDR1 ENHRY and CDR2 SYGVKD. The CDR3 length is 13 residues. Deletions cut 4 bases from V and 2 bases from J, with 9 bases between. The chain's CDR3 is CAISGTGTYEQYF. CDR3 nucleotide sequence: TGTGCCATCAGTGGAACAGGGACCTACGAGCAGTACTTC.

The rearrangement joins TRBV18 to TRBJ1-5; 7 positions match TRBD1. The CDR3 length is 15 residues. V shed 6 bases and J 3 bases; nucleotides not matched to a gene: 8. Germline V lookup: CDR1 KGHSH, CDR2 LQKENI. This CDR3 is CASSHEGAVNQPQHF. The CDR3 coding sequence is TGTGCCAGCTCCCACGAGGGGGCCGTCAATCAGCCCCAGCATTTT.

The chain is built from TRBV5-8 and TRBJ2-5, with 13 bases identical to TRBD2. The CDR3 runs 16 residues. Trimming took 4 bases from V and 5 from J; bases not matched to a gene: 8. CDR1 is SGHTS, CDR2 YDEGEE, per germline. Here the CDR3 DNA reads TGTGCCAGCAGCCGCGGACTAGCGGGAGTAATTGAGACCCAGTACTTC. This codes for CASSRGLAGVIETQYF.

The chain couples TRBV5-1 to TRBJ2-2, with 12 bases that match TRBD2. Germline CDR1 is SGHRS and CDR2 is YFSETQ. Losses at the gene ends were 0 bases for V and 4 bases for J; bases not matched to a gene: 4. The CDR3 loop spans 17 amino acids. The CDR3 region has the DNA TGCGCCAGCAGCTTGGAACTAGCGGGAGGTCGCACCGGGGAGCTGTTTTTT. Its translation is CASSLELAGGRTGELFF. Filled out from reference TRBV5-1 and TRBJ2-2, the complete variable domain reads KAGVTQTPRYLIKTRGQQVTLSCSPISGHRSVSWYQQTPGQGLQFLFEYFSETQRNKGNFPGRFSGRQFSNSRSEMNVSTLELGDSALYLCASSLELAGGRTGELFFGEGSRLTVL.

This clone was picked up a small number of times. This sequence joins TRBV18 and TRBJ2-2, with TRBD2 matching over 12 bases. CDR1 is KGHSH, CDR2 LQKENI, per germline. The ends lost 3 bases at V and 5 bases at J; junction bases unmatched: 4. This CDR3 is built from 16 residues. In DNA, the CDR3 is TGTGCCAGCTCACCGACTAGCGGGAGCTCAACCGGGGAGCTGTTTTTT. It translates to CASSPTSGSSTGELFF.

The CDR3 spells CASSVGQGAYGYTF. In DNA form, the CDR3 reads TGTGCCAGCAGCGTCGGACAGGGGGCCTATGGCTACACCTTC. The J gene is TRBJ1-2, the V gene TRBV9; 11 nucleotides match TRBD1. V dropped 2 bases and J dropped 4; count of bases not matched to a gene: 1. Per germline, CDR1 SGDLS and CDR2 YYNGEE. The CDR3 runs 14 residues.

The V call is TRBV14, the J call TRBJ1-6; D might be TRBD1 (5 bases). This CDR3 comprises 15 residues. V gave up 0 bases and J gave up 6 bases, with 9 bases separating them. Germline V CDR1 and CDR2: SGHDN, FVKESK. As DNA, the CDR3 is TGTGCCAGCAGCCAAGATAGGGGAATTAATTCACCCCTCCACTTT. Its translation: CASSQDRGINSPLHF.

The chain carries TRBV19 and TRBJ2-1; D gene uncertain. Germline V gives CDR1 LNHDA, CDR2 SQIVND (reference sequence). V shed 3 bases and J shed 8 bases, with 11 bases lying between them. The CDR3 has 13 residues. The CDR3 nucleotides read TGTGCCAGTAGTATTCGCCCAAGCGATGAGCAGTTCTTC. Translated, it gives CASSIRPSDEQFF.

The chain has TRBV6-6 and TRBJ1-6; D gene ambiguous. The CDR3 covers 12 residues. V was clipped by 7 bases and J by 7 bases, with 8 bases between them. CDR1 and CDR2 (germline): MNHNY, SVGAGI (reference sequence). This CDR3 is CASKTPNSPLHF. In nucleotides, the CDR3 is TGTGCCAGCAAGACACCCAATTCACCCCTCCACTTT.